The next 26 T cell receptor beta chains were all read from a single sample in a study of T cells after yellow fever vaccination. One entry per CDR3 protein results from TCRdb running MiXCR on the 5' RACE reads. This sample carries 250,000 to 300,000 distinct CDR3 sequences, 5.2% of them seen once, and the ten largest clones take more than 3%. Sequencing used CD4+ T cells sorted from PBMCs, obtained on the day of the yellow fever booster vaccination. Receptors were obtained from a man aged 18 to 30 who received the YFV17D yellow fever vaccine.

The sample holds many counts of this clonotype. V usage is TRBV5-1 and J usage is TRBJ2-2; unclear D gene. Trimming pared 2 bases from V and 6 bases from J, leaving 14 bases between. The CDR3 sequence is 15 residues long. Germline V gene lookup returns CDR1 SGHRS and CDR2 YFSETQ. The CDR3 region is CASSFLRRGAGELFF. In nucleotides, the CDR3 is TGCGCCAGCAGCTTTCTCCGTAGAGGCGCCGGGGAGCTGTTTTTT.

This chain joins TRBV6-2 or TRBV6-3 and TRBJ2-3, with a weak D call TRBD2 (5 bases). V lost 8 bases, J lost 2 bases, and 11 bases lay in between. The germline V gene has CDR1 MNHEY and CDR2 SVGEGT. This CDR3 is built from 13 residues. The chain's CDR3 is CASLRRDTDTQYF. In nucleotides, the CDR3 is TGTGCCAGCCTCCGCCGGGACACAGATACGCAGTATTTT.

This clonotype was recorded at least ten times. This sequence joins TRBV12-3 or TRBV12-4 and TRBJ2-3, with TRBD1 identical over 8 bases. This CDR3 has 15 amino acids. V lost 5 bases and J lost 2; bases outside the gene matches: 6. CDR3 loop: CASSLGTGDTDTQYF. The DNA of the CDR3 is TGTGCCAGCAGTCTTGGGACAGGTGACACAGATACGCAGTATTTT.

A word on this clonotype: With a much larger clone just one base away, this may be a read error. The chain is built from TRBV6-6 and TRBJ1-4; D not resolved. Per the germline V gene, CDR1 is MNHNY and CDR2 is SVGAGI (reference sequence). This CDR3 is 14 amino acids long. The CDR3 region is CASTAGLRNEKLVF. The DNA of the CDR3 is TGTGCCAGCACTGCTGGCCTACGTAATGAAAAACTGGTTTTT.

This clonotype was picked up many times. The gene calls are TRBV15 and TRBJ1-5, with 7 positions matching TRBD1. CDR3 length equals 16 residues. J was trimmed by 7 bases and V by 0 bases; bases with no gene match: 9. CDR1 LNHNV and CDR2 YYDKDF come from the germline V gene (reference sequence). The CDR3: CATSREHRQGEQPQHF. The DNA for the CDR3 is TGTGCCACCAGCAGAGAACACAGACAGGGAGAACAGCCCCAGCATTTT.

This clonotype was picked up many times. The rearrangement uses TRBV24-1 and TRBJ2-3, with TRBD1 matching over 9 bases. J gave up 2 bases and V 5 bases, and 7 bases lay outside the gene matches. From germline, CDR1 is KGHDR and CDR2 SFDVKD. The CDR3 length is 16 residues. The CDR3 sequence is CATSGSDRGITDTQYF. CDR3 nucleotides: TGTGCCACCAGTGGATCGGACAGGGGCATCACAGATACGCAGTATTTT.

The chain has TRBV6-2 or TRBV6-3 and TRBJ2-2; unclear D gene. The CDR3 totals 11 residues. Germline loops: CDR1 MNHEY, CDR2 SVGEGT. V lost 7 bases to trimming and J lost 7 bases, with 7 bases between them. The CDR3 bases are TGTGCCAGCAACTCATTCGGGGAGCTGTTTTTT. It yields the protein CASNSFGELFF.

There are many counts of this clonotype. The chain uses TRBV12-3 or TRBV12-4 and TRBJ1-1; D not resolved. The CDR3 sequence is 13 residues long. V was pared by 3 bases and J by 2 bases, with 7 bases between. The CDR3 reads CASSFRLNTEAFF. The CDR3 DNA reads TGTGCCAGCAGTTTTCGATTAAACACTGAAGCTTTCTTT.

This clonotype has just a few counts. The chain links TRBV27 to TRBJ2-7, with D tentatively TRBD1 (6 bases). The CDR3 is made up of 15 amino acids. V gave up 6 bases and J gave up 3 bases, with 18 bases separating them. Germline V gene data show CDR1 as MNHEY and CDR2 as SMNVEV (reference sequence). CDR3 coding DNA: TGTGCCAGCAGGGAACAGGGAGTAGGGATCTACGAGCAGTACTTC. This codes for CASREQGVGIYEQYF.

The chain has TRBV28 and TRBJ2-5; TRBD2 is a possible D gene (7 bases). V was shortened by 6 bases and J by 4 bases, with 18 bases between the two germline ends. Germline V gene sequence: CDR1 MDHEN, CDR2 SYDVKM. The CDR3 is 15 residues long. In DNA, the CDR3 is TGTGCCAGCAGGCGAACAGGGTCGGGGGGAGAGACCCAGTACTTC. Protein product: CASRRTGSGGETQYF.

This clonotype was observed at least ten times. The chain has TRBV5-1 and TRBJ1-6; the match to TRBD1 covers 11 bases. V lost 3 bases and J lost 0; bases outside the gene matches: 2. Germline CDR1 SGHRS, CDR2 YFSETQ. The CDR3 runs 17 residues. The CDR3 protein is CASSWGTGGSYNSPLHF. The CDR3 nucleotides are TGCGCCAGCAGCTGGGGGACAGGGGGCTCCTATAATTCACCCCTCCACTTT.

The rearrangement links TRBV5-8 to TRBJ2-2, with D perhaps matching TRBD1 (5 bases). This CDR3 has 15 amino acids. Germline values: CDR1 SGHTS, CDR2 YDEGEE. V was pared by 2 bases and J by 0 bases, with 8 bases between. The CDR3 sequence: CASSFEGANTGELFF. The CDR3 nucleotides are TGTGCCAGCAGCTTTGAAGGGGCGAACACCGGGGAGCTGTTTTTT.

This clonotype was seen only a few times. The V gene is TRBV11-3, the J gene TRBJ2-5; 10 nucleotides align to TRBD2. CDR1 SGHNT and CDR2 YENEEA come from the germline V gene. The CDR3 loop spans 15 amino acids. The junction had 4 bases not matched to a gene; V was cut back by 1 base and J by 5 bases. As DNA, the CDR3 is TGTGCCAGCAGCTTAGTAGCGGGGGGCCGTGAGACCCAGTACTTC. Its translation is CASSLVAGGRETQYF.

The sample holds many counts of this clonotype. The rearrangement joins TRBV28 to TRBJ1-1; D uncertain. From germline, CDR1 is MDHEN and CDR2 SYDVKM. Trimming pared 5 bases from V and 4 bases from J, leaving 8 bases between. The CDR3 is 12 residues long. DNA of the CDR3: TGTGCCAGCAGTGGAACCCTCACTGAAGCTTTCTTT. It specifies CASSGTLTEAFF.

Here the CDR3 reads CARSGQDGFWRRELFF. The CDR3 DNA sequence: TGTGCCCGCTCCGGACAGGATGGATTTTGGCGCCGGGAGCTGTTTTTT. This chain uses TRBV7-7 with TRBJ2-2; 7 bases are shared with TRBD1. From germline, CDR1 is SSHAT and CDR2 FNYEAQ (reference sequence). CDR3 length equals 16 residues. V shed 11 bases and J 9 bases; nucleotides not matched to a gene: 21.

This clonotype was picked up many times. V is TRBV6-2 or TRBV6-3 and J is TRBJ1-1; the match to TRBD1 covers 8 bases. Per germline, CDR1 MNHEY and CDR2 SVGEGT. The trim removed 2 bases at V and 11 bases at J, leaving 7 bases unmatched. The CDR3 totals 13 residues. CDR3 in amino acids: CASSYDRGRYAFF. The CDR3 DNA reads TGTGCCAGCAGTTACGACAGGGGAAGGTACGCTTTCTTT.

The rearrangement joins TRBV14 to TRBJ1-6, with TRBD1 as a possible D gene (6 bases). The CDR3 runs 17 residues. With 0 bases removed from V and 8 bases from J, the gap between germline ends came to 17 bases. The germline CDR1 and CDR2 sequences are SGHDN and FVKESK. In DNA form, the CDR3 reads TGTGCCAGCAGCCAAGACCGGGGAACTTGGGGGCATTCACCCCTCCACTTT. Translation: CASSQDRGTWGHSPLHF.

For this clonotype: The junction departs from the called germline gene at one end, perhaps through a read error. This chain connects TRBV7-2 to TRBJ1-2, with unresolved D. This CDR3 is 14 amino acids long. Germline CDR1 is SGHTA and CDR2 is FQGNSA. CDR3 residues: CASSPPGNPYSYTF. The DNA of the CDR3 is TGTGCCAGCAGCCCCCCCGGAAACCCCTATAGCTACACCTTC.

The rearrangement links TRBV7-2 to TRBJ2-5; D may be TRBD1 (6 bases). V lost 6 bases and J lost 4, with 15 bases in between. Germline assignment: CDR1 SGHTA and CDR2 FQGNSA. The length of the CDR3 is 14 residues. As DNA, the CDR3 is TGTGCCAGCAGGAGAACAGGGAGTCGAGAGACCCAGTACTTC. Protein: CASRRTGSRETQYF.

This rearrangement joins TRBV6-5 to TRBJ2-7; no reliable D call. Germline loops: CDR1 MNHEY, CDR2 SVGAGI. Trimming shortened V by 2 bases and J by 6 bases, and 17 bases separated the two germline ends. The CDR3 is 15 residues long. The CDR3 DNA sequence: TGTGCCAGCAGTTACGGGTGGGTTGCGGCGTCCGAGCAGTACTTC. Translated: CASSYGWVAASEQYF.

Regarding this clonotype: A much larger clone lies one base from this, so it may be a read error. The V call is TRBV24-1, the J call TRBJ2-1; D is undetermined. Trimming cost V 2 bases and J 9 bases, with 13 bases left between them. Germline V gene data show CDR1 as KGHDR and CDR2 as SFDVKD. The CDR3 is 14 amino acids. The CDR3 loop is CATSDSSTLTEQFF. For the CDR3, the DNA is TGTGCCACCAGTGATTCGTCCACCCTCACTGAGCAGTTCTTC.

Ten or more counts support this clonotype. The rearrangement uses TRBV7-9 and TRBJ2-3; no reliable D call. The germline gives CDR1 SEHNR, CDR2 FQNEAQ (reference sequence). This CDR3 has 14 amino acids. V was pared by 1 base and J by 2 bases, with 7 bases between. In DNA, the CDR3 is TGTGCCAGCAGCTTAGGAGTGGTCACAGATACGCAGTATTTT. It yields the protein CASSLGVVTDTQYF.

V and J are TRBV7-3 and TRBJ1-6; D might be TRBD1 (6 bases). The CDR3 consists of 15 residues. V lost 4 bases and J lost 7, with 14 bases in between. CDR1 SGHTA and CDR2 FQGTGA come from the germline V gene. The CDR3 protein is CASSSRGLGNSPLHF. In nucleotides, the CDR3 is TGTGCCAGCAGCTCCCGGGGGCTAGGCAATTCACCCCTCCACTTT.

Ten or more counts support this clonotype. This chain joins TRBV29-1 and TRBJ1-2; D gene uncertain. Trimming took 0 bases from V and 4 from J, leaving 9 bases between them. CDR3 size: 13 residues. Per the germline V gene, CDR1 is SQVTM and CDR2 is ANQGSEA. The CDR3 sequence is CSVEDQTSYGYTF. CDR3 bases: TGCAGCGTTGAAGATCAAACCTCCTATGGCTACACCTTC.

This chain joins TRBV7-2 and TRBJ2-2; D is undetermined. The CDR3 loop spans 15 amino acids. Germline V gene sequence: CDR1 SGHTA, CDR2 FQGNSA. V lost 5 bases and J 10 bases, leaving 20 bases between the germline ends. The chain's CDR3 is CASSNLWMARPELFF. The CDR3 DNA sequence: TGTGCCAGCAGCAACCTTTGGATGGCCCGGCCGGAGCTGTTTTTT.

Worth noting for this clonotype: At one of its ends the junction is not consistent with the germline gene, which may arise from a read error. This rearrangement joins TRBV4-2 to TRBJ2-3; 9 nucleotides line up with TRBD1. CDR1 is LGHNA and CDR2 is YNFKEQ in the germline V gene. The CDR3 consists of 16 residues. CDR3 residues: CASSQPFGDRVDMQYF. The CDR3 bases are TGTGCCAGCAGCCAACCCTTTGGGGACAGGGTCGATATGCAGTATTTT.